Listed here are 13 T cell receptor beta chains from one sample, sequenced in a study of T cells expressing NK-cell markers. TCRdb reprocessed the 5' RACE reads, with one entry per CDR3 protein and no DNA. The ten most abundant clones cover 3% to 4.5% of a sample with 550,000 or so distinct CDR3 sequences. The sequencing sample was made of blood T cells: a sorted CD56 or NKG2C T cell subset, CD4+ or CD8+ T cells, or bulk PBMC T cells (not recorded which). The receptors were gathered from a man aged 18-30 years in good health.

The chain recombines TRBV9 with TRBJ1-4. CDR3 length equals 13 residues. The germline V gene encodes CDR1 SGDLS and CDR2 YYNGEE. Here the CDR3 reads CASSPGHVEKLFF.

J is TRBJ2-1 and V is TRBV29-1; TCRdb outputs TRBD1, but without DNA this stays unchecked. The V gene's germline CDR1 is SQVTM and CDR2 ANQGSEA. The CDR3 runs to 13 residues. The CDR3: CSVEGDGGNEQFF.

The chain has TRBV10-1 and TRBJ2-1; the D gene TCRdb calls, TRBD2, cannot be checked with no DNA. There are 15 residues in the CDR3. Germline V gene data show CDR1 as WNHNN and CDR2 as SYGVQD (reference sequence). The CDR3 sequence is CASSSPASGRAFQFF.

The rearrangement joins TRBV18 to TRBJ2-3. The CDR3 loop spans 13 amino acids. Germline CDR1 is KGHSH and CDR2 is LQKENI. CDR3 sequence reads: CASSPNRDNTQYF.

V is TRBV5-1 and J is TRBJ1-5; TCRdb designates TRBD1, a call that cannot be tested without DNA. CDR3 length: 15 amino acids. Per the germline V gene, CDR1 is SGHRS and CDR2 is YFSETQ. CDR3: CASSAGTGLHQPQHF. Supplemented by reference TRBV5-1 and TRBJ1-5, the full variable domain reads KAGVTQTPRYLIKTRGQQVTLSCSPISGHRSVSWYQQTPGQGLQFLFEYFSETQRNKGNFPGRFSGRQFSNSRSEMNVSTLELGDSALYLCASSAGTGLHQPQHFGDGTRLSIL.

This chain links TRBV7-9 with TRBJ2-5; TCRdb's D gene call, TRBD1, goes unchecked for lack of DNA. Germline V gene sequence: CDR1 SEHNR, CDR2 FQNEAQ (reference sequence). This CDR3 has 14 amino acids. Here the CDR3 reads CASSFLSSSETQYF.

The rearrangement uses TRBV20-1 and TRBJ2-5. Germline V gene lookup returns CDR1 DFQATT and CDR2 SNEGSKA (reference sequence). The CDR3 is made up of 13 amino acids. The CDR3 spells CSARRLTQETQYF.

The chain's CDR3 is CAWTPPGASRYF. The chain links TRBV30 to TRBJ2-7; absent DNA, TCRdb's TRBD1 call cannot be checked. CDR3 size: 12 residues. The germline V gene encodes CDR1 GTSNPN and CDR2 SVGIG (reference sequence). The full variable domain, in which reference TRBV30 and TRBJ2-7 provide the parts outside the CDR3, is SQTIHQWPATLVQPVGSPLSLECTVEGTSNPNLYWYRQAAGRGLQLLFYSVGIGQISSEVPQNLSASRPQDRQFILSSKKLLLSDSGFYLCAWTPPGASRYFGPGTRLTVT.

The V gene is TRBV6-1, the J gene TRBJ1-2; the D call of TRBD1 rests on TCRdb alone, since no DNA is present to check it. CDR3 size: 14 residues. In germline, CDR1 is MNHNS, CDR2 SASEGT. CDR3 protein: CASSPNSGNRGYTF.

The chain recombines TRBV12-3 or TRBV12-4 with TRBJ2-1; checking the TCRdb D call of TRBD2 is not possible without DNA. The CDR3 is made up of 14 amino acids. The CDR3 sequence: CASSGTSGYNEQFF.

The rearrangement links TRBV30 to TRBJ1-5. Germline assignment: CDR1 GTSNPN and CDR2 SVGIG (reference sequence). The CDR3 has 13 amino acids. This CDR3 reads CAWSLRGSQPQHF.

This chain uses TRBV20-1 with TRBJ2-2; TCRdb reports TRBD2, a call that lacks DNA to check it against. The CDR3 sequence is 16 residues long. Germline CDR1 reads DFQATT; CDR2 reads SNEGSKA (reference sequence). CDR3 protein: CSARTKREFGTGELFF.

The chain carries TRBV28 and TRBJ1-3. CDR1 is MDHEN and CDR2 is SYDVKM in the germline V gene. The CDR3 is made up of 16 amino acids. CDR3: CASSLALLRAGNTIYF.